The sequence of this TCR beta chain was determined in a study of post-analysis software for immune sequencing data. Trimming took off 4 bases at V and 7 bases at J, with 10 bases between the two ends. The CDR3 has 11 residues. Per germline, CDR1 DFQATT and CDR2 SNEGSKA (reference sequence). TCR beta cDNA libraries included unique molecular identifiers. TCRdb used MiXCR to reprocess the PCR reads, holding one entry per CDR3 protein. This table holds roughly 730,000 distinct CDR3 sequences, 25% to 30% found once. General study findings and limits: Versus controls, multiple sclerosis patients showed significantly lower diversity (normalized Chao1). The study found TRBV5-6, TRBV5-1 and TRBV20-1 among a few TRBV segments more frequent in patients than controls.

A note on this clonotype: Antigen: not known.

The source is a girl between 10 and 17 years old with multiple sclerosis. Sequencing was done on a sample of blood. The chain is built from TRBV20-1 and TRBJ1-1; no firm D call. The CDR3 protein is CSAIPRSEAFF. Written as DNA, the CDR3 is TGCAGTGCTATCCCGAGGAGTGAAGCTTTCTTT.